The clone carrying this TCR beta chain has more than one count but fewer than ten. Its antigen is still unknown. The data were taken from a study of cytomegalovirus exposure and HLA in healthy donors. Broader study findings: Researchers left out some V segments, among them TRBV6-2 and TRBV6-3, as indistinguishable. Analysis performed later showed TCR beta chains linked to HLA being more clonally expanded than equally common others. By a later analysis, the bulk of CMV-associated TCR beta chains appeared HLA-restricted.

Healthy bone marrow donors formed the donor group. V was shortened by 4 bases and J by 0 bases, with 14 bases between the two germline ends. Germline loops: CDR1 SGHNT, CDR2 YYREEE (reference sequence). CDR3 length: 15 residues. 60 Vbeta and 13 Jbeta primers were used in PCR. The assay was immunoSEQ multiplex PCR, and TCRdb's table has in-frame clones only and misses some. The sample includes about 190,000 clones, about four fifths of them seen just once. What was sequenced was PBMCs. The genes are TRBV5-4 and TRBJ2-7, with D possibly being TRBD1 (6 bases). The receptor was isolated from a woman in her twenties or thirties in good health and CMV-seropositive. CDR3 amino acids: CASSRGQSNSYEQYF. CDR3 coding DNA: TGTGCCAGCAGCCGTGGACAGAGTAACTCCTACGAGCAGTACTTC.